A single sample gave rise to the 21 T cell receptor beta chains below, sequenced in a study of shared clonotypes between healthy human individuals. Data came from immunoSEQ multiplex PCR; TCRdb stores just in-frame clones and leaves some out. Of roughly 2 million clones in the sample, just under 95% were seen once. CD45RO-negative cells were positively selected for CCR7, leaving out terminally differentiated effector memory CD45RA+ cells. Sequencing was done on a sample of naive CD8+ T cells sorted from blood. The receptor source for this set is a man aged 18 to 29 in good health.

This clone was seen a single time. The chain combines TRBV4-1 with TRBJ1-1; D unclear. CDR1 and CDR2 (germline): MGHRA, YSYEKL. Trimming cost V 4 bases and J 4 bases, with 13 bases left between them. The CDR3 is 14 residues long. CDR3 sequence reads: CASSPRAGSTEAFF. CDR3 bases: TGCGCCAGCAGCCCTCGGGCGGGGAGCACTGAAGCTTTCTTT.

The chain links TRBV4-1 to TRBJ1-3; D call uncertain. V was pared by 6 bases and J by 4 bases, with 16 bases between. Germline CDR1 reads MGHRA; CDR2 reads YSYEKL. The CDR3 has 15 residues. CDR3 in DNA: TGCGCCAGCAGTCCCGGGCCCCAATCCGGAAACACCATATATTTT. Protein: CASSPGPQSGNTIYF.

The chain uses TRBV6-1 and TRBJ2-1, with 11 bases lining up with TRBD2. The germline gives CDR1 MNHNS, CDR2 SASEGT. The CDR3 consists of 14 residues. V lost 7 bases and J lost 2; bases outside the gene matches: 1. CDR3 coding DNA: TGTGCCAGCAATAGCGGGGGGGCCTACAATGAGCAGTTCTTC. This gives the protein CASNSGGAYNEQFF.

This clone appeared a single time. This sequence joins TRBV5-6 and TRBJ2-7; perhaps TRBD2 as D (6 bases). Per the germline V gene, CDR1 is SGHDT and CDR2 is YYEEEE. The CDR3 loop spans 15 amino acids. V was trimmed by 4 bases and J by 2 bases, leaving 16 bases between them. In DNA, the CDR3 is TGTGCCAGCAGCCTCCAGGCTAGCGAGGCCTACGAGCAGTACTTC. This codes for CASSLQASEAYEQYF.

V gene TRBV27 combines with J gene TRBJ2-3; 10 positions match TRBD2. The CDR3 is 15 amino acids. V was clipped by 8 bases and J by 6 bases; unmatched bases: 11. Germline-derived CDR1 and CDR2 are MNHEY and SMNVEV (reference sequence). Here the CDR3 DNA reads TGTGCCAGCCGAGGGTGGGGACTAGCGTCGGATACGCAGTATTTT. It encodes CASRGWGLASDTQYF.

This chain links TRBV28 with TRBJ2-2, with 7 bases that match TRBD2. CDR1 is MDHEN, CDR2 SYDVKM, per germline. CDR3 length: 17 amino acids. With 3 bases clipped from V and 4 bases from J, the junction kept 11 bases outside the gene matches. CDR3 DNA sequence: TGTGCCAGCAGTTTGTTTGCTTGGGGAGGGACCACCGGGGAGCTGTTTTTT. This codes for CASSLFAWGGTTGELFF. The full variable domain, its missing parts supplied by reference TRBV28 and TRBJ2-2, is DVKVTQSSRYLVKRTGEKVFLECVQDMDHENMFWYRQDPGLGLRLIYFSYDVKMKEKGDIPEGYSVSREKKERFSLILESASTNQTSMYLCASSLFAWGGTTGELFFGEGSRLTVL.

About this clone: At the DNA level, this CDR3 is encoded by other sequences in the same sample as well. The CDR3 protein is CASSGQSSYEQYF. The CDR3 bases are TGTGCCAGCAGTGGACAGAGCTCCTACGAGCAGTACTTC. The chain joins TRBV2 to TRBJ2-7; possibly TRBD1 for D (5 bases). Trimming took 4 bases from V and 0 from J, leaving 7 bases between them. Germline lookup yields CDR1 SNHLY and CDR2 FYNNEI. There are 13 residues in the CDR3.

The chain is built from TRBV4-1 and TRBJ1-2; 10 nucleotides align to TRBD1. Germline V gene lookup returns CDR1 MGHRA and CDR2 YSYEKL. With V trimmed by 0 bases and J by 4 bases, 5 bases remained unmatched. There are 16 residues in the CDR3. The CDR3 coding sequence is TGCGCCAGCAGCCAAGAGGGACAGGGGTTAAGCTATGGCTACACCTTC. It yields the protein CASSQEGQGLSYGYTF.

The chain combines TRBV27 with TRBJ2-7; D tentatively reads TRBD1 or TRBD2 (5 bases each). The CDR3 runs to 14 residues. Per the germline V gene, CDR1 is MNHEY and CDR2 is SMNVEV (reference sequence). Trimming took off 6 bases at V and 2 bases at J, with 14 bases between the two ends. The CDR3 DNA sequence: TGTGCCAGCAGCCCCGGGACCGACACCTACGAGCAGTACTTC. Protein product: CASSPGTDTYEQYF.

The count of this clone is one. This chain links TRBV4-1 with TRBJ2-7, with 9 bases identical to TRBD1. The V gene end was trimmed by 3 bases and the J gene end by 6 bases; junction bases not matched to a gene: 9. Germline V gene lookup returns CDR1 MGHRA and CDR2 YSYEKL. This CDR3 contains 15 residues. CDR3 in DNA: TGCGCCAGCAGCCAGGGGGGACAGGGTACGAGCGAGCAGTACTTC. Translation gives CASSQGGQGTSEQYF.

DNA of the CDR3: TGTGCCAGCAGCTTAGAGACAGGGCTCTCCTACGAGCAGTACTTC. This translates into CASSLETGLSYEQYF. The chain carries TRBV7-6 and TRBJ2-7; 7 bases line up with TRBD1. V trimming: 1 base; J trimming: 0 bases; junction bases outside the gene matches: 3. Germline V gives CDR1 SGHVS, CDR2 FNYEAQ. This CDR3 comprises 15 residues.

About this clone itself: Other DNA sequences in this sample translate to the same CDR3. The CDR3 bases are TGTGCCAGCAGTTCCCCGGACAGGGCAAACACCGGGGAGCTGTTTTTT. Protein sequence: CASSSPDRANTGELFF. The rearrangement uses TRBV7-9 and TRBJ2-2; TRBD1 matches 8 bases. The germline V gene encodes CDR1 SEHNR and CDR2 FQNEAQ (reference sequence). The CDR3 is 16 amino acids. The V and J ends lost 6 bases and 2 bases, in that order; junction bases with no gene match: 8.

In the case of this clone: Other DNA sequences of this sample code for an identical CDR3. The CDR3 DNA reads TGTGCCAGCAGCTTAATGAACACCGGGGAGCTGTTTTTT. Residues: CASSLMNTGELFF. The chain links TRBV9 to TRBJ2-2; D is unclear. Per the germline V gene, CDR1 is SGDLS and CDR2 is YYNGEE. The length of the CDR3 is 13 residues. V lost 4 bases and J lost 1, with 5 bases in between.

CDR3 residues: CASSDRTGGGSADTEAFF. In DNA, the CDR3 is TGTGCCAGCAGTGATAGGACAGGGGGAGGCTCGGCGGACACTGAAGCTTTCTTT. This rearrangement joins TRBV9 to TRBJ1-1, with TRBD1 identical over 10 bases. The CDR3 sequence is 18 residues long. CDR1 and CDR2 (germline): SGDLS, YYNGEE. V dropped 5 bases and J dropped 3; count of bases not matched to a gene: 16.

This chain links TRBV27 with TRBJ2-7; D gene unclear. Germline V lookup: CDR1 MNHEY, CDR2 SMNVEV (reference sequence). V lost 6 bases and J lost 1, with 10 bases in between. This CDR3 contains 13 residues. The CDR3 loop is CASRQSPSYEQYF. In DNA form, the CDR3 reads TGTGCCAGCAGACAGTCTCCTTCCTACGAGCAGTACTTC.

The chain employs TRBV5-1 and TRBJ2-3; 12 bases fit TRBD2. J gave up 6 bases and V 0 bases, and 11 bases lay outside the gene matches. The CDR3 length is 18 residues. Germline assignment: CDR1 SGHRS and CDR2 YFSETQ. CDR3 DNA sequence: TGCGCCAGCAGCTTGGCCGGACTAGCGGGGATTCAGGGTGATACGCAGTATTTT. Amino acid sequence: CASSLAGLAGIQGDTQYF. Full variable domain (rest looked up from reference TRBV5-1 and TRBJ2-3): KAGVTQTPRYLIKTRGQQVTLSCSPISGHRSVSWYQQTPGQGLQFLFEYFSETQRNKGNFPGRFSGRQFSNSRSEMNVSTLELGDSALYLCASSLAGLAGIQGDTQYFGPGTRLTVL.

This clone was observed once. The V and J genes are TRBV28 and TRBJ1-1, with TRBD1 matching over 8 bases. V lost 5 bases and J lost 3; bases outside the gene matches: 8. Germline CDR1 reads MDHEN; CDR2 reads SYDVKM. This CDR3 spans 15 amino acids. The CDR3 region has the DNA TGTGCCAGCAGTCCGAGGACAGGGATGGACACTGAAGCTTTCTTT. Translated, it gives CASSPRTGMDTEAFF.

Note on this clone: The junction does not match germline at one end; this may be a read error. This chain uses TRBV7-7 with TRBJ2-3; TRBD2 is a possible D gene (5 bases). CDR1 is SSHAT, CDR2 FNYEAQ, per germline (reference sequence). CDR3 length: 15 residues. The CDR3 DNA reads as TGTGCTAGCAGCTTGATGTCCGGGAACACAGATACGCAGTATTTT. Translation: CASSLMSGNTDTQYF.

The chain combines TRBV10-3 with TRBJ2-7; 11 positions agree with TRBD2. This CDR3 has 16 amino acids. Germline V gene data show CDR1 as ENHRY and CDR2 as SYGVKD. V trimming: 4 bases; J trimming: 5 bases; junction bases outside the gene matches: 10. CDR3 bases: TGTGCCATCAGTGGGGCGACTAGCGGGGAAGGAGACGAGCAGTACTTC. It yields the protein CAISGATSGEGDEQYF.

The V and J genes are TRBV4-1 and TRBJ1-1; weak D call: TRBD1 (6 bases). V shed 0 bases and J shed 4 bases, with 12 bases lying between them. The CDR3 length is 15 residues. Germline loops: CDR1 MGHRA, CDR2 YSYEKL. This CDR3 is CASSQERGAGTEAFF. For the CDR3, the DNA is TGCGCCAGCAGCCAAGAAAGGGGGGCGGGCACTGAAGCTTTCTTT.

The J gene is TRBJ2-1, the V gene TRBV27, with D possibly called TRBD1 or TRBD2 (5 bases each). Germline V gene sequence: CDR1 MNHEY, CDR2 SMNVEV (reference sequence). The CDR3 is made up of 16 amino acids. Trimming removed 5 bases from V and 0 bases from J, with 14 bases in between. The CDR3 DNA is TGTGCCAGCAGTAATTTCGGGGCGAGCTCCTACAATGAGCAGTTCTTC. Amino acids: CASSNFGASSYNEQFF.